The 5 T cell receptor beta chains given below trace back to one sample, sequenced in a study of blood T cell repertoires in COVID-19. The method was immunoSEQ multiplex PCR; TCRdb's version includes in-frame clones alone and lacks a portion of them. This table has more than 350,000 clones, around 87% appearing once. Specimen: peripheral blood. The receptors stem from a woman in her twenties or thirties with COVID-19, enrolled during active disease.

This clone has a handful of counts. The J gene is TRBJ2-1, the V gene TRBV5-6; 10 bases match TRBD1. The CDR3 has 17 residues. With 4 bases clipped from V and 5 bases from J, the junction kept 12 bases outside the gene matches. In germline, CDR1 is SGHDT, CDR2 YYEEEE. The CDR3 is CASSPTTGGPRDNEQFF. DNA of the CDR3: TGTGCCAGCAGCCCCACGACAGGGGGCCCCCGGGACAATGAGCAGTTCTTC.

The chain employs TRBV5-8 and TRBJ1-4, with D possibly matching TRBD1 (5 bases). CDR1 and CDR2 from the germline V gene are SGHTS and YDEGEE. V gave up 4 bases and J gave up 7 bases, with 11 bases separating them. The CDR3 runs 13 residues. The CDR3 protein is CASSTGGVEKLFF. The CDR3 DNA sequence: TGTGCCAGCAGCACCGGGGGGGTTGAAAAACTGTTTTTT.

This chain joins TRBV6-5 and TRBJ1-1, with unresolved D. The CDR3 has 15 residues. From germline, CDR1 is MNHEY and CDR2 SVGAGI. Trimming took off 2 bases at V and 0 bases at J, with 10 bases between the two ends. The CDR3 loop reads CASSYGVEMNTEAFF. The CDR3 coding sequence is TGTGCCAGCAGTTACGGAGTAGAAATGAACACTGAAGCTTTCTTT.

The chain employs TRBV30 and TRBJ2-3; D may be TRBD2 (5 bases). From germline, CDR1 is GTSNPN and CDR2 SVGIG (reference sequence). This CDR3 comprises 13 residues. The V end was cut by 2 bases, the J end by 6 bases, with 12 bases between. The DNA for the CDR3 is TGTGCCTGGAGTACGCGGACGGGGGATACGCAGTATTTT. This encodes CAWSTRTGDTQYF.

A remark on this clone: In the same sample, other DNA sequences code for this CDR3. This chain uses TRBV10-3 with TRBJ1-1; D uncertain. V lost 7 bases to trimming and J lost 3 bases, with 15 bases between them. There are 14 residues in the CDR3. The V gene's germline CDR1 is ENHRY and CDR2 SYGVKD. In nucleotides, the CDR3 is TGTGCCATCACCCAAGGATTCGGGGACACTGAAGCTTTCTTT. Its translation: CAITQGFGDTEAFF.